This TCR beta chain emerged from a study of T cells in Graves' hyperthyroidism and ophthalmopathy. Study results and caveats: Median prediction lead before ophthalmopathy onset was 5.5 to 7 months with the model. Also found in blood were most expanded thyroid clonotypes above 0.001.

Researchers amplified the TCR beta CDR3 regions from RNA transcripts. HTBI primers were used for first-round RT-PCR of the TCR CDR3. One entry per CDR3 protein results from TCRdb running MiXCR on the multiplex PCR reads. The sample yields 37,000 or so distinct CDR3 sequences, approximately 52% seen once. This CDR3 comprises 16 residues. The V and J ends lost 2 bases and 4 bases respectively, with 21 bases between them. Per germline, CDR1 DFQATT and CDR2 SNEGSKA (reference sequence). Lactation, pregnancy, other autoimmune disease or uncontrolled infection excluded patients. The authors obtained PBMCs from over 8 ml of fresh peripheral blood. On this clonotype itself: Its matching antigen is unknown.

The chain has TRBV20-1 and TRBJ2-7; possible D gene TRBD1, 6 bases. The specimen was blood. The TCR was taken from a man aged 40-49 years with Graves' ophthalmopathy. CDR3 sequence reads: CSARHAYREWAYEQYF. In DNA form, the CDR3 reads TGCAGTGCTAGACATGCATACAGGGAGTGGGCGTACGAGCAGTACTTC.